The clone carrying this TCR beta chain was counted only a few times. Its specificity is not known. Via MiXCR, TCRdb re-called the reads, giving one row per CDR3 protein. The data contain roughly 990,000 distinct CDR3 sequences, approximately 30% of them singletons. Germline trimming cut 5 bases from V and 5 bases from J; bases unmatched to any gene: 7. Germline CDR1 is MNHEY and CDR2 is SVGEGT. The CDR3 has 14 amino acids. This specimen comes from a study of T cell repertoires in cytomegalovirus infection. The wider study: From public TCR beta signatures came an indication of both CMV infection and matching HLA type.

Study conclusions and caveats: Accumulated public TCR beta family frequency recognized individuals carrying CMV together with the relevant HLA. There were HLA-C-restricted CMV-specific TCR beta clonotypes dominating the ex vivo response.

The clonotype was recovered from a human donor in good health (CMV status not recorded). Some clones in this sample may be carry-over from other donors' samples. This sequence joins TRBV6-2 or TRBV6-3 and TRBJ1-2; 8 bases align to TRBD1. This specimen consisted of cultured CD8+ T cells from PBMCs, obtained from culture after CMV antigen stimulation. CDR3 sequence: CASSLDRGPYGYTF. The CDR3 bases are TGTGCCAGCAGTCTTGACAGGGGTCCGTATGGCTACACCTTC.